This TCR beta chain was captured by sequencing in a study of cytomegalovirus exposure and HLA in healthy donors. Looked up from germline, CDR1 is SGHTA and CDR2 is FQGTGA. Trimming removed 5 bases at V and 1 base at J, with 9 bases between. CDR3 size: 13 residues. Primers included in the PCR were 60 Vbeta and 13 Jbeta primers. The protocol was immunoSEQ multiplex PCR, while the TCRdb copy is restricted to in-frame clones and leaves out a portion. The sample lists about 180,000 clones, less than 80% occurring once. The specimen was PBMCs. This TCR came from a man younger than 35 in good health and CMV-seronegative. The V call is TRBV7-3, the J call TRBJ2-7, with TRBD2 as a possible D gene (6 bases). The CDR3 nucleotides read TGTGCCAGCAGCCGGGACTCTTCCTACGAGCAGTACTTC. Translated: CASSRDSSYEQYF.